These 18 T cell receptor beta chains originate from one sample sequenced in a study of response to subunit inactivated influenza vaccine. TCRdb re-derived calls from the RT-PCR reads in MiXCR, one entry per CDR3 protein. The sample carries roughly 500,000 distinct CDR3 sequences, 15% to 20% recorded once. Material: CD4+ T cells sorted from PBMCs, obtained less than 25 months after vaccination. Every receptor here comes from a man between 50 and 75 years old who received an inactivated influenza vaccine.

This clonotype has ten or more counts. This rearrangement joins TRBV20-1 to TRBJ2-3, with 10 nucleotides matching TRBD2. The junction had 10 bases not matched to a gene; V was cut back by 8 bases and J by 5 bases. CDR3 length: 14 residues. CDR1 and CDR2 (germline): DFQATT, SNEGSKA (reference sequence). The CDR3 loop is CSTERTSGRDTQYF. The CDR3 coding sequence is TGCAGTACGGAGAGGACTAGCGGCCGAGATACGCAGTATTTT.

Only a few counts were recorded for this clonotype. This chain links TRBV20-1 with TRBJ2-2, with no clear D. Germline CDR1 DFQATT, CDR2 SNEGSKA (reference sequence). With 1 base removed from V and 4 bases from J, the gap between germline ends came to 7 bases. This CDR3 has 13 amino acids. The CDR3 spells CSARVSGTGELFF. CDR3 in DNA: TGCAGTGCTAGAGTGTCGGGCACCGGGGAGCTGTTTTTT.

V gene TRBV3-1 combines with J gene TRBJ2-4; D is unclear. Germline CDR1 reads LGHDT; CDR2 reads YNNKEL (reference sequence). V lost 0 bases and J 5 bases, leaving 2 bases between the germline ends. The CDR3 consists of 12 residues. The CDR3 spells CASSQEENIQYF. Written as DNA, the CDR3 is TGTGCCAGCAGCCAAGAAGAAAACATTCAGTACTTC.

The sample holds a few counts of this clonotype. V gene TRBV20-1 combines with J gene TRBJ2-2; 7 nucleotides line up with TRBD2. The CDR3 sequence is 14 residues long. V shed 0 bases, J shed 6 bases, and the junction held 4 bases outside the gene matches. CDR1 DFQATT and CDR2 SNEGSKA come from the germline V gene (reference sequence). The CDR3 nucleotides read TGCAGTGCTAGAGATCCACGGGAGGCCGGGGAGCTGTTTTTT. Amino acid sequence: CSARDPREAGELFF.

The rearrangement uses TRBV20-1 and TRBJ2-5, with 13 bases identical to TRBD2. The CDR3 runs 17 residues. V was clipped by 2 bases and J by 5 bases; unmatched bases: 11. Germline CDR1 and CDR2: DFQATT and SNEGSKA (reference sequence). The CDR3 region has the DNA TGCAGTGCTAGAACCGGGACTAGCGGGACAAGAGAGGAGACCCAGTACTTC. It codes for CSARTGTSGTREETQYF.

This clonotype was seen ten or more times. The V gene is TRBV5-6, the J gene TRBJ2-4; D gene unclear. V lost 4 bases to trimming and J lost 1 base, with 9 bases between them. The CDR3 totals 14 residues. Germline loops: CDR1 SGHDT, CDR2 YYEEEE. CDR3 residues: CASSVRIAKNIQYF. In DNA, the CDR3 is TGTGCCAGCAGCGTACGGATTGCCAAAAACATTCAGTACTTC.

This chain connects TRBV28 to TRBJ2-1; D is possibly TRBD2 (6 bases). The CDR3 has 15 amino acids. Trimming shortened V by 6 bases and J by 3 bases, and 15 bases separated the two germline ends. From germline, CDR1 is MDHEN and CDR2 SYDVKM. The CDR3 DNA follows: TGTGCCAGCAGCCAACTCGCGGGGAGCTACAATGAGCAGTTCTTC. Protein: CASSQLAGSYNEQFF. The whole variable domain, remainder taken from reference TRBV28 and TRBJ2-1, is DVKVTQSSRYLVKRTGEKVFLECVQDMDHENMFWYRQDPGLGLRLIYFSYDVKMKEKGDIPEGYSVSREKKERFSLILESASTNQTSMYLCASSQLAGSYNEQFFGPGTRLTVL.

This clonotype was counted only a few times. The chain combines TRBV12-3 or TRBV12-4 with TRBJ2-5, with D tentatively TRBD2 (6 bases). This CDR3 is built from 16 residues. V was clipped by 3 bases and J by 1 base, with 15 bases between them. The CDR3 DNA reads TGTGCCAGCAGTTTCAGAGGTGGGGGAGGCCAAGAGACCCAGTACTTC. It yields the protein CASSFRGGGGQETQYF.

The sample holds a few counts of this clonotype. The V and J genes are TRBV4-3 and TRBJ2-1; 12 bases line up with TRBD2. V trimming: 1 base; J trimming: 1 base; junction bases outside the gene matches: 2. Germline V gene sequence: CDR1 LGHNA, CDR2 YSLEER. The CDR3 is 17 amino acids. The CDR3 here is CASSQVTSGSSYNEQFF. The CDR3 nucleotides read TGCGCCAGCAGCCAAGTGACTAGCGGGAGTTCCTACAATGAGCAGTTCTTC.

The chain combines TRBV28 with TRBJ1-3; 8 nucleotides align to TRBD1. With 5 bases clipped from V and 8 bases from J, the junction kept 5 bases outside the gene matches. The germline gives CDR1 MDHEN, CDR2 SYDVKM. This CDR3 is built from 13 residues. In nucleotides, the CDR3 is TGTGCCAGCAGTAGACAGGGGCTGTACACCATATATTTT. Translated: CASSRQGLYTIYF.

V gene TRBV7-9 combines with J gene TRBJ2-3; maybe TRBD1 (5 bases). Trimming pared 6 bases from V and 2 bases from J, leaving 12 bases between. The CDR3 length is 14 residues. CDR1 is SEHNR and CDR2 is FQNEAQ in the germline V gene (reference sequence). This chain's CDR3 is CASSKGDTTDTQYF. The CDR3 coding sequence is TGTGCCAGCAGTAAAGGGGATACCACAGATACGCAGTATTTT.

This clonotype showed up just once. The chain combines TRBV27 with TRBJ2-5, with D possibly matching TRBD1 (5 bases). CDR1 MNHEY and CDR2 SMNVEV come from the germline V gene (reference sequence). CDR3 length: 13 amino acids. V lost 7 bases and J lost 0, with 9 bases in between. The CDR3 sequence: CASTTANQETQYF. CDR3 nucleotide sequence: TGTGCCAGCACGACAGCTAACCAAGAGACCCAGTACTTC.

The CDR3 region has the DNA TGTGCCAGCAGCTTAGGGGCCGGTCTTGGCTCTGATCACAATGAGCAGTTCTTC. This sequence encodes CASSLGAGLGSDHNEQFF. This chain joins TRBV11-2 and TRBJ2-1; D is ambiguous. Per germline, CDR1 SGHAT and CDR2 FQNNGV. The germline V and J ends were trimmed by 1 base and 5 bases, with 21 bases remaining between them. CDR3 length: 18 residues.

The genes are TRBV20-1 and TRBJ1-4; D remains ambiguous. CDR3 length: 13 residues. From germline, CDR1 is DFQATT and CDR2 SNEGSKA (reference sequence). The V gene lost 1 base and the J gene lost 8 bases, with 11 bases spanning the gap. The CDR3 sequence: CSARGQEFEKLFF. The CDR3 nucleotides read TGCAGTGCTAGAGGGCAGGAGTTCGAAAAACTGTTTTTT.

This clonotype was seen only a few times. The rearrangement joins TRBV20-1 to TRBJ2-2; 11 bases line up with TRBD2. The CDR3 sequence is 17 residues long. Germline assignment: CDR1 DFQATT and CDR2 SNEGSKA (reference sequence). The V and J ends lost 5 bases and 0 bases, in that order; junction bases with no gene match: 8. CDR3 amino acids: CSAVGLAEEPNTGELFF. The CDR3, as DNA: TGCAGTGCTGTGGGACTAGCGGAAGAACCGAACACCGGGGAGCTGTTTTTT.

This clonotype was found a few times. The J gene is TRBJ1-2, the V gene TRBV19; D unclear. CDR3 length equals 13 residues. V was trimmed by 3 bases and J by 6 bases, leaving 11 bases between them. Per germline, CDR1 LNHDA and CDR2 SQIVND (reference sequence). This chain's CDR3 is CASSIAGYNGYTF. As DNA, the CDR3 is TGTGCCAGTAGTATCGCGGGGTACAATGGCTACACCTTC.

The chain carries TRBV13 and TRBJ1-6, with 9 bases aligning to TRBD1. Trimming cost V 4 bases and J 1 base; bases outside gene matches: 5. The CDR3 totals 17 residues. Germline CDR1 reads PRHDT; CDR2 reads FYEKMQ (reference sequence). CDR3 DNA sequence: TGTGCCAGCAGCTCGGACAGGGGAGGATCCTATAATTCACCCCTCCACTTT. Translation gives CASSSDRGGSYNSPLHF.

This clonotype has more than one count but fewer than ten. The genes are TRBV4-3 and TRBJ2-1, with D perhaps matching TRBD1 (5 bases). Germline loops: CDR1 LGHNA, CDR2 YSLEER. The CDR3 extends over 15 amino acids. The ends were cut back, 4 bases at V and 0 bases at J, with 10 bases in the middle. This CDR3 is CASSPDISSYNEQFF. DNA for the CDR3: TGCGCCAGCAGCCCGGACATAAGCTCCTACAATGAGCAGTTCTTC.